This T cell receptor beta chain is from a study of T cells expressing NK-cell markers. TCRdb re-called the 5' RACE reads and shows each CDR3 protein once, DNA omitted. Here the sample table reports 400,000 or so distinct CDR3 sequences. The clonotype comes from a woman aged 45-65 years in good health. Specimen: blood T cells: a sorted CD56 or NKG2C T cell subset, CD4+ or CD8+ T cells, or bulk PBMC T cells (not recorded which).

The CDR3 loop is CASSSQNRGRTEAFF. The rearrangement joins TRBV3-1 to TRBJ1-1; TCRdb proposes TRBD1, but this gene call is untestable without DNA. This CDR3 region has 15 residues. CDR1 is LGHDT and CDR2 is YNNKEL in the germline V gene (reference sequence). Full variable domain (remainder filled in from reference TRBV3-1 and TRBJ1-1): DTAVSQTPKYLVTQMGNDKSIKCEQNLGHDTMYWYKQDSKKFLKIMFSYNNKELIINETVPNRFSPKSPDKAHLNLHINSLELGDSAVYFCASSSQNRGRTEAFFGQGTRLTVV.